A single sample is the source of the 22 T cell receptor beta chains below, sequenced in a study of blood T cells in healthy people across ages. A J-beta primer mix and a sample-barcoded 5' primer were used in a second PCR of roughly 6 to 12 cycles. In TCRdb, the 5' RACE reads were re-called with MiXCR into one record per CDR3 protein. Here the sample spans 1.4 million or so distinct CDR3 sequences, roughly 43% being singletons. The sample was blood. The receptor source for this set is a woman aged 18-30 years in good health.

This clonotype was seen only a few times. V usage is TRBV5-1 and J usage is TRBJ1-2; D remains ambiguous. The V end was cut by 2 bases, the J end by 3 bases, with 8 bases between. This CDR3 spans 13 amino acids. The germline CDR1 and CDR2 sequences are SGHRS and YFSETQ. The CDR3 reads CASSLNGDYGYTF. The CDR3 DNA is TGCGCCAGCAGCTTAAACGGCGACTATGGCTACACCTTC.

This clonotype was observed a handful of times. V and J are TRBV6-6 and TRBJ2-7, with D perhaps TRBD2 (6 bases). Per germline, CDR1 MNHNY and CDR2 SVGAGI (reference sequence). V shed 2 bases and J shed 2 bases, with 19 bases lying between them. The CDR3 contains 17 residues. For the CDR3, the DNA is TGTGCCAGCAGTTACGGGGGACTTCGACTTTCAGCCTACGAGCAGTACTTC. Translation: CASSYGGLRLSAYEQYF.

J is TRBJ2-5 and V is TRBV18; D gene unclear. Germline loops: CDR1 KGHSH, CDR2 LQKENI. The CDR3 totals 14 residues. V was pared by 0 bases and J by 0 bases, with 5 bases between. The CDR3 region has the DNA TGTGCCAGCTCACCACCGGGGAACCAAGAGACCCAGTACTTC. The encoded protein is CASSPPGNQETQYF.

The chain recombines TRBV6-2 or TRBV6-3 with TRBJ2-5, with D possibly TRBD2 on 6 matching bases. The germline CDR1 and CDR2 sequences are MNHEY and SVGEGT. The length of the CDR3 is 17 residues. The V end was cut by 0 bases, the J end by 11 bases, with 25 bases between. CDR3 bases: TGTGCCAGCAGTTACTCACGTAGACCAGGGCGGGGCAATGAGCAGTACTTC. Encoded protein: CASSYSRRPGRGNEQYF.

This clonotype came up many times. V gene TRBV7-2 combines with J gene TRBJ2-5; 7 bases match TRBD1. Germline loops: CDR1 SGHTA, CDR2 FQGNSA. V shed 5 bases and J 4 bases; nucleotides not matched to a gene: 7. The CDR3 extends over 14 amino acids. CDR3: CASSPNRGRETQYF. Here the CDR3 DNA reads TGTGCCAGCAGCCCAAACAGGGGAAGAGAGACCCAGTACTTC. The whole variable domain, filled in from reference TRBV7-2 and TRBJ2-5, reads GAGVSQSPSNKVTEKGKDVELRCDPISGHTALYWYRQSLGQGLEFLIYFQGNSAPDKSGLPSDRFSAERTGGSVSTLTIQRTQQEDSAVYLCASSPNRGRETQYFGPGTRLLVL.

The chain carries TRBV27 and TRBJ2-1, with 9 bases matching TRBD1. This CDR3 has 15 amino acids. The V gene's germline CDR1 is MNHEY and CDR2 SMNVEV (reference sequence). J gave up 5 bases and V 6 bases, and 8 bases lay outside the gene matches. This CDR3 reads CASSYRDRDNNEQFF. Here the CDR3 DNA reads TGTGCCAGCAGCTACCGGGACAGGGATAACAATGAGCAGTTCTTC.

V is TRBV6-2 or TRBV6-3 and J is TRBJ2-1; D is possibly TRBD1 (6 bases). The germline CDR1 and CDR2 sequences are MNHEY and SVGEGT. With 2 bases removed from V and 10 bases from J, the gap between germline ends came to 21 bases. The CDR3 length is 16 residues. CDR3 region: CASSYGQTMIPYEQFF. The CDR3 region has the DNA TGTGCCAGCAGTTACGGACAGACGATGATACCCTACGAGCAGTTCTTC.

The V call is TRBV27, the J call TRBJ1-1; D unresolved. V was cut by 6 bases and J by 1 base, with 12 bases left in between. This CDR3 has 14 residues. CDR1 is MNHEY, CDR2 SMNVEV, per germline (reference sequence). The CDR3 is CASRQPPWNTEAFF. The CDR3 coding sequence is TGTGCCAGCAGACAACCCCCTTGGAACACTGAAGCTTTCTTT.

This clonotype came up a few times. This chain links TRBV6-5 with TRBJ2-3; D tentatively fits TRBD1 or TRBD2 (5 bases each). The V end lost 3 bases, the J end lost 5 bases, and 9 bases lay between the germline ends. In germline, CDR1 is MNHEY, CDR2 SVGAGI. The CDR3 runs 13 residues. CDR3 amino acids: CASSYGTLDTQYF. CDR3 DNA sequence: TGTGCCAGCAGTTATGGGACCCTAGATACGCAGTATTTT.

The chain employs TRBV2 and TRBJ1-1, with D hard to call. CDR3 length: 12 amino acids. Germline V gene data show CDR1 as SNHLY and CDR2 as FYNNEI. Trimming took 7 bases from V and 4 from J, leaving 10 bases between them. The CDR3 region is CASILGFTEAFF. In DNA, the CDR3 is TGTGCCAGCATCCTGGGCTTCACTGAAGCTTTCTTT.

The genes are TRBV29-1 and TRBJ2-4; 7 nucleotides align to TRBD1. The end of the DNA fits TRBJ2-7 better, so the J call may be wrong. CDR1 is SQVTM, CDR2 ANQGSEA, per germline. This CDR3 is 13 amino acids long. DNA of the CDR3: TGCAGCGTTGCGGACAGGCCGGCCTACGAGCAGTACTTC. Its translation is CSVADRPAYEQYF.

The chain uses TRBV7-2 and TRBJ2-1, with TRBD2 as a possible D gene (6 bases). The CDR3 is 15 residues long. The germline V and J ends were trimmed by 4 bases and 3 bases, with 13 bases remaining between them. Germline loops: CDR1 SGHTA, CDR2 FQGNSA. DNA of the CDR3: TGTGCCAGCAGCTCGGCCCGGGGAGGCTACAATGAGCAGTTCTTC. Protein sequence: CASSSARGGYNEQFF. Together with reference TRBV7-2 and TRBJ2-1, the CDR3 gives the full variable domain: GAGVSQSPSNKVTEKGKDVELRCDPISGHTALYWYRQSLGQGLEFLIYFQGNSAPDKSGLPSDRFSAERTGGSVSTLTIQRTQQEDSAVYLCASSSARGGYNEQFFGPGTRLTVL.

The chain combines TRBV4-1 with TRBJ2-5, with 9 bases identical to TRBD1. The germline CDR1 and CDR2 sequences are MGHRA and YSYEKL. The length of the CDR3 is 15 residues. Trimming removed 0 bases from V and 11 bases from J; junction bases left unmatched: 10. CDR3 sequence: CASSQDNRGLGKQYF. CDR3 DNA sequence: TGCGCCAGCAGCCAAGACAACAGGGGGCTCGGAAAGCAGTACTTC.

This clonotype was recorded a few times. The junction differs from germline at one of its ends, possibly a read error. The chain recombines TRBV5-1 with TRBJ2-7; no reliable D call. This CDR3 region has 13 residues. CDR1 is SGHRS and CDR2 is YFSETQ in the germline V gene. CDR3 nucleotide sequence: TGCGCCAGCAGAACCACGGCAGCCTACGAGCGGTACTTC. It translates to CASRTTAAYERYF.

The rearrangement links TRBV9 to TRBJ1-4; D not certain. The germline V gene encodes CDR1 SGDLS and CDR2 YYNGEE. The CDR3 loop spans 12 amino acids. The germline V and J ends were trimmed by 3 bases and 5 bases, with 5 bases remaining between them. The CDR3 coding sequence is TGTGCCAGCAGCGCAGAAAATGAAAAACTGTTTTTT. Translation: CASSAENEKLFF.

The rearrangement uses TRBV10-3 and TRBJ1-3; no clear D. From germline, CDR1 is ENHRY and CDR2 SYGVKD. The CDR3 runs to 14 residues. Trimming shortened V by 3 bases and J by 2 bases, and 8 bases separated the two germline ends. CDR3 nucleotide sequence: TGTGCCATCAGTGAATTGAGCCCTGGAAACACCATATATTTT. Amino acids: CAISELSPGNTIYF.

To note about this clonotype: One end of the junction does not line up with germline, which may come from a read error. V and J are TRBV4-2 and TRBJ1-2; the match to TRBD1 covers 11 bases. CDR3 length: 17 amino acids. The germline CDR1 and CDR2 sequences are LGHNA and YNFKEQ. In DNA, the CDR3 is TGTGCCAGCAGCCACCTCGTAAGGACAGGGGGCCCTCCGGGCTGCACCTTC. Residues: CASSHLVRTGGPPGCTF.

This clonotype came up a few times. This chain joins TRBV20-1 and TRBJ2-4, with 7 nucleotides matching TRBD2. Trimming removed 5 bases from V and 8 bases from J; junction bases left unmatched: 12. The CDR3 totals 14 residues. The V gene's germline CDR1 is DFQATT and CDR2 SNEGSKA (reference sequence). The CDR3 sequence is CSAGRLGLSYIQYF. The CDR3 DNA reads TGCAGTGCTGGCCGATTGGGACTATCGTACATTCAGTACTTC.

The J gene is TRBJ2-1, the V gene TRBV27; TRBD1 agrees at 9 bases. Germline V gene data show CDR1 as MNHEY and CDR2 as SMNVEV (reference sequence). Unmatched junction bases numbered 8, after V lost 5 bases and J lost 3 bases. The CDR3 is 16 residues long. The CDR3 is CASSPDRGFVYNEQFF. In DNA, the CDR3 is TGTGCCAGCAGTCCGGACAGGGGATTCGTCTACAATGAGCAGTTCTTC.

This clonotype has more than one count but fewer than ten. This chain joins TRBV7-2 and TRBJ2-3; 7 nucleotides line up with TRBD2. This CDR3 comprises 14 residues. CDR1 and CDR2 (germline): SGHTA, FQGNSA. With V trimmed by 4 bases and J by 7 bases, 8 bases remained unmatched. CDR3 sequence (DNA): TGTGCCAGCAGCTCGGGGCGCGGGAGTAATACGCAGTATTTT. It translates to CASSSGRGSNTQYF.

This clonotype has more than one count but fewer than ten. J is TRBJ2-7 and V is TRBV7-2; TRBD2 matches at 7 bases. CDR1 and CDR2 (germline): SGHTA, FQGNSA. The CDR3 is 17 amino acids. Trimming cost V 4 bases and J 4 bases; bases outside gene matches: 16. CDR3 protein: CASSSARPGTKHYEQYF. The CDR3 DNA reads TGTGCCAGCAGCTCCGCCCGTCCCGGGACTAAGCATTACGAGCAGTACTTC.

The V and J genes are TRBV6-1 and TRBJ2-7; D is undetermined. Between the trimmed V and J ends, which lost 1 base and 3 bases, there was a span of 7 bases. The CDR3 runs to 13 residues. CDR1 is MNHNS, CDR2 SASEGT, per germline. CDR3 protein: CASSEVEGYEQYF. In DNA, the CDR3 is TGTGCCAGCAGTGAAGTGGAAGGCTACGAGCAGTACTTC.